The 20 T cell receptor beta chains listed next were all sequenced from one sample in a study of read filtering for tumor transcriptome and immune sequencing. From around 440 ng of RNA, a library with molecular barcoded alpha/delta and beta/gamma adaptors was made. One entry per CDR3 protein, called by TCRdb with MiXCR from the reads. Of 75,000 to 95,000 distinct CDR3 sequences in the sample, approximately 13% were seen once. Source material: a population of CD138-negative cells sorted from bone marrow. These receptor sequences come from a donor at least 40 years old with multiple myeloma.

The V and J genes are TRBV29-1 and TRBJ2-7; 7 nucleotides agree with TRBD2. The V segment lost 7 bases and the J segment 7 bases; nucleotides outside the gene matches: 13. The length of the CDR3 is 13 residues. Germline values: CDR1 SQVTM, CDR2 ANQGSEA. The CDR3 spells CSARSGAGMEQYF. CDR3 coding DNA: TGCAGCGCCCGATCCGGAGCGGGGATGGAGCAGTACTTC.

This clonotype was seen at least ten times. The CDR3 bases are TGTGCCAGCAGTCCCCACGTCGGAAGCTACCGCACAGATACGCAGTATTTT. Translated: CASSPHVGSYRTDTQYF. This chain connects TRBV28 to TRBJ2-3; D unclear. The V end lost 5 bases, the J end lost 1 base, and 19 bases lay between the germline ends. The CDR3 has 17 amino acids. The germline V gene encodes CDR1 MDHEN and CDR2 SYDVKM.

This clonotype has ten or more counts. This chain joins TRBV5-1 and TRBJ2-6, with 7 positions matching TRBD1. The CDR3 length is 18 residues. Per germline, CDR1 SGHRS and CDR2 YFSETQ. V trimming: 4 bases; J trimming: 0 bases; junction bases outside the gene matches: 10. In DNA form, the CDR3 reads TGCGCCAGCAGCCCCGGGACAGTCCTATACTCTGGGGCCAACGTCCTGACTTTC. Translated, it gives CASSPGTVLYSGANVLTF.

This clonotype is classed as medium-sized. J is TRBJ2-1 and V is TRBV28, with D possibly TRBD1 on 5 matching bases. V shed 7 bases and J shed 7 bases, with 14 bases lying between them. Germline CDR1 reads MDHEN; CDR2 reads SYDVKM. CDR3 length: 13 residues. The CDR3 bases are TGTGCCAGCACTCTCCCCGGACAAAATGAGCAGTTCTTC. Translating it yields CASTLPGQNEQFF.

This clonotype showed up many times. The J gene is TRBJ1-5, the V gene TRBV6-1; D gene uncertain. The V and J ends lost 3 bases and 7 bases respectively, with 7 bases between them. Looked up from germline, CDR1 is MNHNS and CDR2 is SASEGT. The CDR3 sequence is 12 residues long. CDR3 nucleotides: TGTGCCAGCAGTGATGAAGGACAGCCCCAGCATTTT. Amino acid sequence: CASSDEGQPQHF.

Ten or more counts support this clonotype. V is TRBV7-2 and J is TRBJ1-5; D might be TRBD1 (6 bases). Trimming cost V 5 bases and J 1 base, with 15 bases left between them. The CDR3 consists of 16 residues. Germline lookup yields CDR1 SGHTA and CDR2 FQGNSA. The CDR3 protein is CASSPLVGASNQPQHF. The CDR3 bases are TGTGCCAGCAGCCCTTTAGTGGGGGCGAGCAATCAGCCCCAGCATTTT.

In its sample, this clonotype was seen many times. The rearrangement joins TRBV28 to TRBJ1-4; no definite D call. The CDR3 runs 14 residues. The V gene lost 2 bases and the J gene lost 4 bases, with 8 bases spanning the gap. CDR1 and CDR2 from the germline V gene are MDHEN and SYDVKM. The CDR3 spells CASSLLSFNEKLFF. The CDR3, as DNA: TGTGCCAGCAGTTTACTCAGCTTTAATGAAAAACTGTTTTTT.

This clonotype was seen at least ten times. This sequence joins TRBV11-2 and TRBJ2-1; D is perhaps TRBD2 (6 bases). The CDR3 loop spans 14 amino acids. Germline V lookup: CDR1 SGHAT, CDR2 FQNNGV. Trimming removed 6 bases from V and 0 bases from J, with 9 bases in between. CDR3 nucleotide sequence: TGTGCCAGCAGTCCGGACTACTCCTACAATGAGCAGTTCTTC. Protein: CASSPDYSYNEQFF.

A word on this clonotype: One junction end disagrees with the germline gene, perhaps due to a read error. The chain employs TRBV7-8 and TRBJ2-1; no firm D call. The CDR3 extends over 16 amino acids. Per the germline V gene, CDR1 is SGHVS and CDR2 is FQNEAQ. CDR3 loop: CASSLRGDSSYNEQFF. DNA of the CDR3: TGTGCCAGCAGCCTCCGAGGTGATAGCTCCTACAACGAGCAGTTCTTC.

This clonotype was recorded at least ten times. The chain recombines TRBV5-1 with TRBJ2-7; D call uncertain. The length of the CDR3 is 14 residues. Trimming shortened V by 4 bases and J by 0 bases, and 11 bases separated the two germline ends. Germline CDR1 and CDR2: SGHRS and YFSETQ. The CDR3 reads CASSTTGGSYEQYF. As DNA, the CDR3 is TGCGCCAGCAGCACCACGGGCGGCTCCTACGAGCAGTACTTC.

This chain uses TRBV5-1 with TRBJ2-3, with a tentative D call TRBD2 (6 bases). Germline CDR1 reads SGHRS; CDR2 reads YFSETQ. The CDR3 spans 16 residues. V gave up 4 bases and J gave up 1 base, with 16 bases separating them. The CDR3 DNA sequence: TGCGCCAGCAGCCTGGGGGTAGCGGAAGGCACAGATACGCAGTATTTT. Translation: CASSLGVAEGTDTQYF.

This clonotype was seen ten or more times. The chain recombines TRBV2 with TRBJ1-5; possible D gene TRBD1, 5 bases. V was clipped by 6 bases and J by 0 bases, with 18 bases between them. From germline, CDR1 is SNHLY and CDR2 FYNNEI. The CDR3 has 17 residues. CDR3 nucleotide sequence: TGTGCCAGCAGCCTGGGACCGCCGTACGGTAGCAATCAGCCCCAGCATTTT. Encoded protein: CASSLGPPYGSNQPQHF.

This clonotype was seen ten or more times. This chain uses TRBV20-1 with TRBJ2-1; 10 bases match TRBD1. Germline CDR1 reads DFQATT; CDR2 reads SNEGSKA (reference sequence). This CDR3 comprises 13 residues. Unmatched junction bases numbered 1, after V lost 0 bases and J lost 8 bases. In DNA form, the CDR3 reads TGCAGTGCTAGAGAGGGGACAGGGGATGAGCAGTTCTTC. As protein: CSAREGTGDEQFF.

This clonotype was counted many times. The chain is built from TRBV7-2 and TRBJ2-7, with D unclear. Trimming removed 0 bases from V and 6 bases from J, with 12 bases in between. The CDR3 extends over 14 amino acids. Germline CDR1 reads SGHTA; CDR2 reads FQGNSA. The CDR3 nucleotides read TGTGCCAGCAGCTTAGCTACCGTAGTTGGCGAGCAGTACTTC. Its protein product is CASSLATVVGEQYF.

This clonotype was seen a handful of times. A much larger clone differs from this one at a single base, so this may be a read error. The gene calls are TRBV11-2 and TRBJ1-1; D is ambiguous. The CDR3 length is 14 residues. Germline CDR1 reads SGHAT; CDR2 reads FQNNGV. As DNA, the CDR3 is TGTGCCAGCAGTTCAAGCCCGTTGAACACTGAAGCTCTCTTT. Its protein product is CASSSSPLNTEALF.

Remarks on this clonotype: This clone may be a read error of a much larger clone one base away. V and J are TRBV9 and TRBJ2-3; D not resolved. CDR3 length equals 16 residues. The V gene's germline CDR1 is SGDLS and CDR2 YYNGEE. V was shortened by 0 bases and J by 2 bases, with 13 bases between the two germline ends. CDR3 region: CASSVGGWTTTDTQYF. The CDR3 DNA sequence: TGTGCCAGCAGCGTAGGAGGATGGACCACCACAGATACGCAGTATTTT. The variable domain in full, with the rest retrieved from reference TRBV9 and TRBJ2-3, is DSGVTQTPKHLITATGQRVTLRCSPRSGDLSVYWYQQSLDQGLQFLIQYYNGEERAKGNILERFSAQQFPDLHSELNLSSLELGDSALYFCASSVGGWTTTDTQYFGPGTRLTVL.

In its sample, this clonotype was seen many times. The chain has TRBV7-8 and TRBJ2-7; 15 nucleotides match TRBD2. Germline assignment: CDR1 SGHVS and CDR2 FQNEAQ. The CDR3 has 17 amino acids. Trimming at V came to 5 bases and at J to 5 bases, leaving 10 bases not matched to a gene. This chain's CDR3 is CASSNRGLAGGRNEQYF. For the CDR3, the DNA is TGTGCCAGCAGCAACCGAGGACTAGCGGGAGGGAGGAACGAGCAGTACTTC.

This clonotype was picked up many times. V and J are TRBV4-1 and TRBJ2-1; a possible D gene is TRBD2 (7 bases). Germline V gene sequence: CDR1 MGHRA, CDR2 YSYEKL. The CDR3 is 17 amino acids. Trimming removed 1 base at V and 7 bases at J, with 20 bases between. The CDR3 sequence is CASSQALGGGGTNEQFF. The CDR3 region has the DNA TGCGCCAGCAGCCAAGCCTTAGGGGGGGGCGGGACAAATGAGCAGTTCTTC.

In its sample, this clonotype was seen many times. The chain employs TRBV5-1 and TRBJ2-3; a weak D match, TRBD2 (6 bases). The V gene lost 4 bases and the J gene lost 5 bases, with 14 bases spanning the gap. The CDR3 is made up of 14 amino acids. Germline lookup yields CDR1 SGHRS and CDR2 YFSETQ. CDR3 amino acids: CASSGGNAGDTQYF. Here the CDR3 DNA reads TGCGCCAGCAGCGGCGGGAACGCGGGAGATACGCAGTATTTT.

This clonotype was detected ten times or more. The chain joins TRBV24-1 to TRBJ2-1; D is undetermined. CDR3 length equals 13 residues. Germline-derived CDR1 and CDR2 are KGHDR and SFDVKD. Trimming stripped 4 bases from V and 5 bases from J, with 8 bases between. The CDR3 loop is CATSETFNNEQFF. The CDR3 DNA sequence: TGTGCCACCAGTGAGACCTTTAACAATGAGCAGTTCTTC.